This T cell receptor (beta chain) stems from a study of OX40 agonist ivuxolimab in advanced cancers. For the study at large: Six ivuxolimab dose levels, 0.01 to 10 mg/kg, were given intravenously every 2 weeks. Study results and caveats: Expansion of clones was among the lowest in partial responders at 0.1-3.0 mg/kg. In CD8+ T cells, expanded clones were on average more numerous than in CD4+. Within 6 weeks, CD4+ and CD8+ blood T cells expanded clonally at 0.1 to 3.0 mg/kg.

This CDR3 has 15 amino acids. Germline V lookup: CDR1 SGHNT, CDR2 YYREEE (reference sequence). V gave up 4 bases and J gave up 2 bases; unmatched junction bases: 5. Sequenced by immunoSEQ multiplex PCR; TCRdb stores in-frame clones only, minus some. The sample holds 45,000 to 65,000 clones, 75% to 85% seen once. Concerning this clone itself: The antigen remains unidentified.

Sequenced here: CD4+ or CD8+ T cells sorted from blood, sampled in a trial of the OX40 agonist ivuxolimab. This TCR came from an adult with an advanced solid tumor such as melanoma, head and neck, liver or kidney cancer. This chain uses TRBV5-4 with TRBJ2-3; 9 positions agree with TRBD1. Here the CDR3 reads CASSQRTGDTDTQYF. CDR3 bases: TGTGCCAGCAGCCAAAGGACAGGGGACACAGATACGCAGTATTTT.